This TCR beta chain was sequenced for a study of cytomegalovirus exposure and HLA in healthy donors. Broader study findings: Later analysis suggested most CMV-associated TCR beta chains were HLA-restricted. Several of the most significant clusters appeared linked to common viral pathogens, based on a later analysis. In a later analysis, HLA-C alleles had the fewest associated TCRs, DRB1 alleles the most. Solely CMV serostatus was available to characterize immune exposure.

The germline V gene has CDR1 SGHTA and CDR2 FQGNSA. CDR3 length: 15 residues. Trimming took off 1 base at V and 10 bases at J, with 14 bases between the two ends. This clone was seen more than once but under ten times. Antigen unknown. The primer mix had 60 Vbeta and 13 Jbeta primers. TCRdb's table, derived via immunoSEQ multiplex PCR, lists solely in-frame clones and lacks some. This table has some 160,000 clones, roughly 80% appearing once. Sequences were obtained from PBMCs. The receptor's source is a male donor in good health and CMV-seronegative. The chain is built from TRBV7-2 and TRBJ1-6, with a tentative D call TRBD1 (5 bases). CDR3 protein: CASSLEGLLPSPLHF. The DNA of the CDR3 is TGTGCCAGCAGCTTAGAGGGACTGCTTCCCTCACCCCTCCACTTT.